This T cell receptor (beta chain) was obtained from a study of blood T cell repertoires in COVID-19. This clone was recorded once. Data came from immunoSEQ multiplex PCR; TCRdb stores just in-frame clones and leaves some out. The top ten hold under 3.5% of the sample, which has under 250,000 clones, about 83% seen once. The TCR was taken from a man over 45 with active or convalescent COVID-19. Sequencing used peripheral blood.

Written as DNA, the CDR3 is TGTGCCAGCAGCCCCCGGACTAGGAGCGAGCAGTACTTC. This sequence encodes CASSPRTRSEQYF. This rearrangement joins TRBV3-1 (or the pseudogene TRBV3-2) to TRBJ2-7, with 7 positions matching TRBD2. The CDR3 contains 13 residues. Trimming took 4 bases from V and 6 from J; bases not matched to a gene: 6. Germline V gene data show CDR1 as LGHDT and CDR2 as YNNKEL (reference sequence).